One and the same sample provided the 23 T cell receptor beta chains below, sequenced in a study of blood T cell repertoires in COVID-19. Profiling relied on immunoSEQ multiplex PCR, and the TCRdb table lists in-frame clones only, not all of them. The data show fewer than 120,000 clones, roughly 85% seen once. Sequenced material: peripheral blood. These receptor sequences come from a woman of 80 years or more with active or convalescent COVID-19.

The chain couples TRBV29-1 to TRBJ2-5, with D perhaps TRBD1 (6 bases). Trimming took 6 bases from V and 1 from J, leaving 12 bases between them. CDR1 SQVTM and CDR2 ANQGSEA come from the germline V gene. The CDR3 runs 13 residues. CDR3 coding DNA: TGCAGCGTCGCCGGACAGCCCCAAGAGACCCAGTACTTC. As protein: CSVAGQPQETQYF.

This chain links TRBV11-2 with TRBJ2-3; a weak D match, TRBD2 (6 bases). V lost 1 base to trimming and J lost 6 bases, with 8 bases between them. Germline V gene sequence: CDR1 SGHAT, CDR2 FQNNGV. CDR3 size: 13 residues. The CDR3 reads CASSLAGSDTQYF. CDR3 DNA sequence: TGTGCCAGCAGCTTAGCCGGGAGTGATACGCAGTATTTT. Supplemented by reference TRBV11-2 and TRBJ2-3, the full variable domain reads EAGVAQSPRYKIIEKRQSVAFWCNPISGHATLYWYQQILGQGPKLLIQFQNNGVVDDSQLPKDRFSAERLKGVDSTLKIQPAKLEDSAVYLCASSLAGSDTQYFGPGTRLTVL.

This clone turned up a few times. V is TRBV20-1 and J is TRBJ2-1; D is possibly TRBD2 (5 bases). Trimming shortened V by 3 bases and J by 3 bases, and 15 bases separated the two germline ends. The germline V gene encodes CDR1 DFQATT and CDR2 SNEGSKA (reference sequence). CDR3 size: 15 residues. This CDR3 is CSASRGPPLYNEQFF. CDR3 bases: TGCAGTGCTAGTCGCGGGCCCCCGCTCTACAATGAGCAGTTCTTC.

In this sample, this clone turned up once. The chain has TRBV11-2 and TRBJ2-1, with D possibly matching TRBD1 (5 bases). CDR1 and CDR2 (germline): SGHAT, FQNNGV. Trimming pared 4 bases from V and 7 bases from J, leaving 11 bases between. The CDR3 is made up of 13 amino acids. As DNA, the CDR3 is TGTGCCAGCAGCTCCTCCCCAGGGAATGAGCAGTTCTTC. This codes for CASSSSPGNEQFF.

The chain has TRBV4-3 and TRBJ2-3; 14 nucleotides match TRBD2. The CDR3 runs 16 residues. Losses at the gene ends were 4 bases for V and 1 base for J; bases not matched to a gene: 1. Germline V gives CDR1 LGHNA, CDR2 YSLEER. As DNA, the CDR3 is TGCGCCAGCAGCCGGGGACTAGCGGGGGGCACAGATACGCAGTATTTT. It specifies CASSRGLAGGTDTQYF.

CDR3 DNA: TGTGCCATCAGTGAGTCCGGGACTAGCGGGAGGGTTAACTACAATGAGCAGTTCTTC. Its protein is CAISESGTSGRVNYNEQFF. This sequence joins TRBV10-3 and TRBJ2-1; 16 bases align to TRBD2. From germline, CDR1 is ENHRY and CDR2 SYGVKD. The J segment lost 3 bases and the V segment lost 0 bases, leaving 5 bases of the junction unmatched. This CDR3 is built from 19 residues.

J is TRBJ1-4 and V is TRBV5-6; 8 bases match TRBD1. This CDR3 contains 14 residues. V dropped 2 bases and J dropped 6; count of bases not matched to a gene: 3. CDR1 SGHDT and CDR2 YYEEEE come from the germline V gene. CDR3 bases: TGTGCCAGCAGCTTAAGACAGGGGTATGAAAAACTGTTTTTT. This gives the protein CASSLRQGYEKLFF.

The chain couples TRBV2 to TRBJ2-2, with 7 bases identical to TRBD2. Looked up from germline, CDR1 is SNHLY and CDR2 is FYNNEI. Trimming cost V 4 bases and J 6 bases; bases outside gene matches: 8. This CDR3 is built from 15 residues. The DNA of the CDR3 is TGTGCCAGCAGTGTCCGGACGGGAGGCTCCGGGGAGCTGTTTTTT. Translation: CASSVRTGGSGELFF.

The chain combines TRBV5-1 with TRBJ2-5; 10 bases are a match to TRBD2. The V gene end was trimmed by 0 bases and the J gene end by 0 bases; junction bases not matched to a gene: 5. Per germline, CDR1 SGHRS and CDR2 YFSETQ. This CDR3 is 17 amino acids long. DNA for the CDR3: TGCGCCAGCAGCTTGGGTCTAGCGGGGGACTACCAAGAGACCCAGTACTTC. Protein product: CASSLGLAGDYQETQYF.

The gene calls are TRBV28 and TRBJ1-2; the D is unclear. Germline V gives CDR1 MDHEN, CDR2 SYDVKM. The CDR3 runs to 12 residues. Trimming took off 3 bases at V and 7 bases at J, with 9 bases between the two ends. The CDR3 DNA reads TGTGCCAGCAGTTTGGTTCGGGTTGGCTACACCTTC. Translating it yields CASSLVRVGYTF.

This clone came up a few times. The chain is built from TRBV6-6 and TRBJ1-5; D call uncertain. CDR1 and CDR2 (germline): MNHNY, SVGAGI (reference sequence). Trimming removed 2 bases from V and 0 bases from J, with 8 bases in between. This CDR3 has 15 amino acids. The CDR3: CASSYRQISNQPQHF. For the CDR3, the DNA is TGTGCCAGCAGTTACCGCCAGATTAGCAATCAGCCCCAGCATTTT.

This chain's CDR3 is CASSYSLAGPYNEQFF. CDR3 bases: TGTGCCAGCAGTTACTCGCTAGCGGGCCCCTACAATGAGCAGTTCTTC. The rearrangement joins TRBV6-5 to TRBJ2-1, with 8 bases identical to TRBD2. This CDR3 contains 16 residues. The germline CDR1 and CDR2 sequences are MNHEY and SVGAGI. Losses at the gene ends were 0 bases for V and 2 bases for J; bases not matched to a gene: 3.

Here the CDR3 reads CASINRAYSSTDTQYF. CDR3 coding DNA: TGTGCCAGCATAAACAGGGCCTATTCTAGCACAGATACGCAGTATTTT. This chain links TRBV7-2 with TRBJ2-3; D is possibly TRBD1 (6 bases). Germline CDR1 SGHTA, CDR2 FQGNSA. V gave up 7 bases and J gave up 0 bases, with 17 bases separating them. This CDR3 is 16 amino acids long.

The chain employs TRBV2 and TRBJ2-7, with 7 bases identical to TRBD1. V shed 6 bases and J 3 bases; nucleotides not matched to a gene: 11. This CDR3 has 15 residues. Germline CDR1 SNHLY, CDR2 FYNNEI. CDR3 nucleotides: TGTGCCAGCAGGCAAGACAGGGCTCCCCTCTACGAGCAGTACTTC. This sequence encodes CASRQDRAPLYEQYF. Filled out from reference TRBV2 and TRBJ2-7, the complete variable domain reads EPEVTQTPSHQVTQMGQEVILRCVPISNHLYFYWYRQILGQKVEFLVSFYNNEISEKSEIFDDQFSVERPDGSNFTLKIRSTKLEDSAMYFCASRQDRAPLYEQYFGPGTRLTVT.

This clone is a singleton in its sample. The V call is TRBV29-1, the J call TRBJ2-5; TRBD1 might be the D (6 bases). The CDR3 is 12 residues long. CDR1 is SQVTM and CDR2 is ANQGSEA in the germline V gene. The chain's CDR3 is CSAIQGAETQYF. Written as DNA, the CDR3 is TGCAGTGCCATACAGGGAGCAGAGACCCAGTACTTC.

The chain employs TRBV12-5 and TRBJ1-6; a weak D match, TRBD1 (6 bases). The germline CDR1 and CDR2 sequences are LGHNT and FRNRAP. Trimming pared 5 bases from V and 7 bases from J, leaving 24 bases between. The length of the CDR3 is 18 residues. The CDR3 DNA follows: TGTGCTAGTGGTACTGGAAAAGGGAACAGGGTCTTGAATTCACCCCTCCACTTT. Translation: CASGTGKGNRVLNSPLHF.

The chain has TRBV6-1 and TRBJ2-7; TRBD1 matches at 8 bases. This CDR3 has 16 amino acids. J was trimmed by 0 bases and V by 3 bases; bases with no gene match: 7. Germline loops: CDR1 MNHNS, CDR2 SASEGT. CDR3 amino acids: CASSERTGISSYEQYF. The CDR3 region has the DNA TGTGCCAGCAGTGAGAGGACAGGGATTAGCTCCTACGAGCAGTACTTC.

V gene TRBV15 combines with J gene TRBJ1-2; tentatively, D is TRBD1 (6 bases). The germline V and J ends were trimmed by 6 bases and 8 bases, with 16 bases remaining between them. Germline assignment: CDR1 LNHNV and CDR2 YYDKDF (reference sequence). CDR3 length equals 13 residues. CDR3: CATSTRGGNGYTF. Here the CDR3 DNA reads TGTGCCACCAGTACCCGGGGGGGCAACGGCTACACCTTC.

This chain uses TRBV2 with TRBJ1-1; D is undetermined. V gave up 7 bases and J gave up 0 bases, with 9 bases separating them. Germline assignment: CDR1 SNHLY and CDR2 FYNNEI. This CDR3 has 13 amino acids. CDR3 region: CASNIIMNTEAFF. DNA of the CDR3: TGTGCCAGCAACATCATAATGAACACTGAAGCTTTCTTT.

This chain uses TRBV7-9 with TRBJ2-2, with 7 nucleotides matching TRBD1. V trimming: 1 base; J trimming: 3 bases; junction bases outside the gene matches: 2. The germline V gene encodes CDR1 SEHNR and CDR2 FQNEAQ (reference sequence). The CDR3 spans 15 residues. The DNA of the CDR3 is TGTGCCAGCAGCTTAGAGACAGGGTACACCGGGGAGCTGTTTTTT. This codes for CASSLETGYTGELFF. Full variable domain (missing parts from reference TRBV7-9 and TRBJ2-2): DTGVSQNPRHKITKRGQNVTFRCDPISEHNRLYWYRQTLGQGPEFLTYFQNEAQLEKSRLLSDRFSAERPKGSFSTLEIQRTEQGDSAMYLCASSLETGYTGELFFGEGSRLTVL.

This chain connects TRBV4-1 to TRBJ2-7; tentatively, D is TRBD2 (5 bases). Germline-derived CDR1 and CDR2 are MGHRA and YSYEKL. V was clipped by 4 bases and J by 1 base, with 11 bases between them. The CDR3 runs to 14 residues. Here the CDR3 DNA reads TGCGCCAGCAGCCTGAGAGGGAATTCCTACGAGCAGTACTTC. Translating it yields CASSLRGNSYEQYF.

The chain combines TRBV27 with TRBJ2-7, with TRBD1 identical over 7 bases. The V and J ends lost 5 bases and 4 bases, in that order; junction bases with no gene match: 5. Germline-derived CDR1 and CDR2 are MNHEY and SMNVEV (reference sequence). CDR3 length equals 13 residues. The CDR3 here is CASSIQGMYEQYF. The CDR3 coding sequence is TGTGCCAGCAGTATACAGGGGATGTACGAGCAGTACTTC.

The chain couples TRBV4-1 to TRBJ2-1, with 8 nucleotides matching TRBD1. Trimming at V came to 3 bases and at J to 4 bases, leaving 5 bases not matched to a gene. Germline CDR1 reads MGHRA; CDR2 reads YSYEKL. This CDR3 region has 15 residues. As DNA, the CDR3 is TGCGCCAGCAGCCACCCGGGACAGGAGTACAATGAGCAGTTCTTC. Its translation: CASSHPGQEYNEQFF.